The 27 T cell receptor beta chains below were found in one sample sequenced in a study of cytomegalovirus exposure and HLA in healthy donors. Primers included in the PCR were 60 Vbeta and 13 Jbeta primers. The method was immunoSEQ multiplex PCR; TCRdb's version includes in-frame clones alone and lacks a portion of them. In the table there are around 200,000 clones, approximately 90% of which are singletons. The sample taken for sequencing was PBMCs. The receptors were sampled from a woman between 18 and 30 years old in good health and CMV-seronegative.

Concerning this clone: Compared with germline, one end of the junction differs, possibly owing to a read error. This chain connects TRBV5-4 to TRBJ1-1; the match to TRBD1 covers 9 bases. This CDR3 contains 15 residues. CDR1 is SGHNT, CDR2 YYREEE, per germline (reference sequence). CDR3 nucleotide sequence: TGTGCTAGCAGCTTGGGGGGACAGGGTAACACTGAAGCTTTCTTT. It is translated as CASSLGGQGNTEAFF.

The chain links TRBV2 to TRBJ2-7, with 10 bases aligning to TRBD2. The CDR3 has 15 residues. Losses at the gene ends were 5 bases for V and 9 bases for J; bases not matched to a gene: 13. CDR1 is SNHLY and CDR2 is FYNNEI in the germline V gene. CDR3 DNA: TGTGCCAGCAGTCCGTGGGCTAGCGGGGGCTTTGGGCAGTACTTC. Encoded protein: CASSPWASGGFGQYF. Full variable domain (rest looked up from reference TRBV2 and TRBJ2-7): EPEVTQTPSHQVTQMGQEVILRCVPISNHLYFYWYRQILGQKVEFLVSFYNNEISEKSEIFDDQFSVERPDGSNFTLKIRSTKLEDSAMYFCASSPWASGGFGQYFGPGTRLTVT.

This clone was counted only a few times. The gene calls are TRBV29-1 and TRBJ1-2; the D is unclear. The length of the CDR3 is 12 residues. With 5 bases removed from V and 5 bases from J, the gap between germline ends came to 12 bases. Per the germline V gene, CDR1 is SQVTM and CDR2 is ANQGSEA. The CDR3 here is CSVSEGGYGYTF. The CDR3 DNA sequence: TGCAGCGTTAGCGAGGGCGGATATGGCTACACCTTC.

The genes are TRBV6-5 and TRBJ2-7; D is possibly TRBD2 (6 bases). Trimming pared 8 bases from V and 4 bases from J, leaving 15 bases between. Germline values: CDR1 MNHEY, CDR2 SVGAGI. The CDR3 has 13 amino acids. CDR3 in amino acids: CASLNGREYEQYF. In DNA, the CDR3 is TGTGCCAGCCTGAATGGGCGGGAATACGAGCAGTACTTC.

The genes are TRBV9 and TRBJ1-1, with 8 nucleotides matching TRBD1. The germline gives CDR1 SGDLS, CDR2 YYNGEE. This CDR3 has 14 residues. The junction had 8 bases not matched to a gene; V was cut back by 5 bases and J by 5 bases. This CDR3 reads CASRPGQEGTEAFF. CDR3 nucleotides: TGTGCCAGCAGACCGGGACAGGAGGGAACTGAAGCTTTCTTT.

In this sample, this clone turned up once. This sequence joins TRBV5-4 and TRBJ2-2, with TRBD2 matching over 8 bases. Germline V gene data show CDR1 as SGHNT and CDR2 as YYREEE (reference sequence). The CDR3 extends over 15 amino acids. With V trimmed by 5 bases and J by 1 base, 4 bases remained unmatched. The CDR3 region has the DNA TGTGCCAGCAGACCAGCGGGGGAGAACACCGGGGAGCTGTTTTTT. Its protein is CASRPAGENTGELFF.

The chain uses TRBV5-1 and TRBJ2-5; maybe TRBD1 (6 bases). Trimming removed 7 bases from V and 4 bases from J, with 17 bases in between. The CDR3 loop spans 14 amino acids. Looked up from germline, CDR1 is SGHRS and CDR2 is YFSETQ. The CDR3 loop reads CASSTKQGRETQYF. The CDR3 region has the DNA TGCGCCAGCTCAACTAAACAGGGTAGAGAGACCCAGTACTTC.

The rearrangement links TRBV11-2 to TRBJ1-5; D possibly corresponds to TRBD1 (5 bases). Germline CDR1 reads SGHAT; CDR2 reads FQNNGV. The CDR3 loop spans 14 amino acids. V was trimmed by 4 bases and J by 7 bases, leaving 14 bases between them. The CDR3, as DNA: TGTGCCAGCAGCTACTCGGGGGAGGGACAGCCCCAGCATTTT. As protein: CASSYSGEGQPQHF.

The chain employs TRBV19 and TRBJ1-5; no reliable D call. The CDR3 is made up of 17 amino acids. CDR1 and CDR2 (germline): LNHDA, SQIVND (reference sequence). Trimming pared 2 bases from V and 4 bases from J, leaving 18 bases between. The CDR3 sequence: CASSISPGGLLNQPQHF. CDR3 in DNA: TGTGCCAGTAGTATATCCCCTGGCGGACTTCTAAATCAGCCCCAGCATTTT.

The chain links TRBV29-1 to TRBJ2-1; TRBD2 matches at 14 bases. J lost 8 bases, V lost 0 bases, and 12 bases had no gene match. Germline V gene sequence: CDR1 SQVTM, CDR2 ANQGSEA. The CDR3 consists of 18 residues. The CDR3 region is CSVEDRTGLAGVRHEQFF. The DNA of the CDR3 is TGCAGCGTTGAAGATCGAACGGGACTAGCGGGAGTCAGGCATGAGCAGTTCTTC.

This chain uses TRBV29-1 with TRBJ2-7, with D possibly matching TRBD1 (5 bases). V was clipped by 5 bases and J by 6 bases, with 14 bases between them. The germline V gene has CDR1 SQVTM and CDR2 ANQGSEA. The CDR3 consists of 12 residues. CDR3 sequence (DNA): TGCAGCGTTACTCCGACAGTCGGCGAGCAGTACTTC. Its protein product is CSVTPTVGEQYF.

The chain links TRBV2 to TRBJ1-1; no firm D call. CDR1 and CDR2 (germline): SNHLY, FYNNEI. The V end lost 10 bases, the J end lost 7 bases, and 13 bases lay between the germline ends. The CDR3 extends over 11 amino acids. The chain's CDR3 is CAIGGESEAFF. DNA of the CDR3: TGTGCCATCGGTGGGGAGAGTGAAGCTTTCTTT.

The chain joins TRBV9 to TRBJ1-4; 11 bases agree with TRBD1. The CDR3 is made up of 16 amino acids. The germline CDR1 and CDR2 sequences are SGDLS and YYNGEE. V lost 3 bases to trimming and J lost 7 bases; unmatched junction nucleotides: 8. The CDR3 DNA reads TGTGCCAGCAGCGCCCGGGCCGGGACAGGGGGTGAAAAACTGTTTTTT. As protein: CASSARAGTGGEKLFF.

The chain uses TRBV4-1 and TRBJ2-7, with D possibly being TRBD2 (6 bases). The CDR3 is 14 residues long. Trimming cost V 1 base and J 7 bases, with 14 bases left between them. Germline assignment: CDR1 MGHRA and CDR2 YSYEKL. The CDR3 here is CASSQGLGVGEQYF. CDR3 sequence (DNA): TGCGCCAGCAGCCAAGGACTAGGGGTGGGGGAGCAGTACTTC.

The chain couples TRBV5-5 to TRBJ1-1, with D unclear. Trimming shortened V by 1 base and J by 7 bases, and 11 bases separated the two germline ends. CDR1 and CDR2 (germline): SGHKS, YYEKEE (reference sequence). The CDR3 extends over 13 amino acids. The CDR3 DNA reads as TGTGCCAGCAGCTTGACGGGGAACGTTGAAGCTTTCTTT. This sequence encodes CASSLTGNVEAFF.

This clone was recorded once. CDR3 residues: CASSPGPGTISYEQYF. CDR3 coding DNA: TGTGCCAGCAGTCCTGGACCCGGGACAATATCCTACGAGCAGTACTTC. The rearrangement joins TRBV2 to TRBJ2-7; D is possibly TRBD1 (6 bases). Germline-derived CDR1 and CDR2 are SNHLY and FYNNEI. Trimming left V 5 bases short and J 1 base short, with 18 bases between. The CDR3 consists of 16 residues.

The genes are TRBV5-4 and TRBJ2-1, with TRBD2 as a possible D gene (6 bases). CDR3 length equals 13 residues. Germline-derived CDR1 and CDR2 are SGHNT and YYREEE (reference sequence). Trimming took 4 bases from V and 4 from J, leaving 9 bases between them. The CDR3 is CASSQGLYNEQFF. CDR3 DNA: TGTGCCAGCAGCCAGGGACTGTACAATGAGCAGTTCTTC.

This chain joins TRBV4-1 and TRBJ2-7; TRBD2 agrees at 10 bases. This CDR3 is 17 amino acids long. The germline gives CDR1 MGHRA, CDR2 YSYEKL. The trim removed 2 bases at V and 1 base at J, leaving 8 bases unmatched. CDR3 DNA sequence: TGCGCCAGCAGCCAAAAAGTTCTAGCGGGGGTTTCCTACGAGCAGTACTTC. Its translation is CASSQKVLAGVSYEQYF.

This sequence joins TRBV2 and TRBJ2-7; 8 bases line up with TRBD2. This CDR3 is 14 amino acids long. Germline V gene data show CDR1 as SNHLY and CDR2 as FYNNEI. V was pared by 8 bases and J by 7 bases, with 13 bases of the junction left unmatched. CDR3 sequence (DNA): TGTGCCAGCCCGAGCGAGCGGGAGATGGGTGAGCAGTACTTC. It translates to CASPSEREMGEQYF.

The V and J genes are TRBV9 and TRBJ2-7; tentatively, D is TRBD2 (5 bases). Trimming cost V 2 bases and J 0 bases, with 9 bases left between them. Per the germline V gene, CDR1 is SGDLS and CDR2 is YYNGEE. The CDR3 sequence is 14 residues long. CDR3 loop: CASSVGVHSYEQYF. As DNA, the CDR3 is TGTGCCAGCAGCGTCGGGGTTCACTCCTACGAGCAGTACTTC.

This clone was recorded only once. The V call is TRBV19, the J call TRBJ1-5; perhaps TRBD1 as D (5 bases). CDR3 size: 14 residues. Between the trimmed V and J ends, which lost 5 bases and 4 bases, there was a span of 12 bases. The germline CDR1 and CDR2 sequences are LNHDA and SQIVND (reference sequence). The CDR3 sequence is CASSRQGPNQPQHF. CDR3 coding DNA: TGTGCCAGTAGTCGCCAGGGCCCTAATCAGCCCCAGCATTTT.

The rearrangement joins TRBV21-1 to TRBJ2-1; TRBD1 was called by the table and not checked on the DNA. TRBV21-1 is a documented pseudogene. The CDR3 extends over 18 amino acids. CDR3 sequence reads: CASSKKGRAGCSYNEQFF. In nucleotides, the CDR3 is TGTGCCAGCAGCAAAAAGGGCAGGGCAGGGTGCTCCTACAATGAGCAGTTCTTC.

The J gene is TRBJ2-1, the V gene TRBV6-6; 9 nucleotides agree with TRBD1. Germline loops: CDR1 MNHNY, CDR2 SVGAGI (reference sequence). CDR3 length: 15 residues. J was trimmed by 7 bases and V by 6 bases; bases with no gene match: 10. CDR3 loop: CASRGRGQGLNEQFF. The DNA for the CDR3 is TGTGCCAGCAGGGGACGTGGACAGGGGTTAAATGAGCAGTTCTTC.

The rearrangement uses TRBV18 and TRBJ2-7; 9 bases map to TRBD1. The CDR3 has 15 amino acids. Germline V lookup: CDR1 KGHSH, CDR2 LQKENI. V dropped 3 bases and J dropped 3; count of bases not matched to a gene: 6. The DNA of the CDR3 is TGTGCCAGCTCACCTACGACAGGGGGTCTCTACGAGCAGTACTTC. This sequence encodes CASSPTTGGLYEQYF.

This chain connects TRBV10-2 to TRBJ2-1, with a weak D call TRBD1 (5 bases). Germline values: CDR1 WSHSY, CDR2 SAAADI. The CDR3 has 15 residues. Trimming removed 6 bases at V and 5 bases at J, with 17 bases between. In DNA, the CDR3 is TGCGCCAGCAGCGACAGAAGTAGCAGCGACAATGAGCAGTTCTTC. It codes for CASSDRSSSDNEQFF.

V is TRBV11-3 and J is TRBJ1-2; 8 bases agree with TRBD1. The CDR3 has 14 amino acids. Trimming cost V 5 bases and J 5 bases; bases outside gene matches: 7. CDR1 is SGHNT and CDR2 is YENEEA in the germline V gene. The CDR3 protein is CASSPDRGTYGYTF. The CDR3 bases are TGTGCCAGCAGCCCCGACAGGGGAACTTATGGCTACACCTTC.

The V and J genes are TRBV12-2 and TRBJ2-1; TRBD2, the table's D call, was not compared with the DNA. TRBV12-2 is termed a pseudogene. The CDR3 length is 19 residues. The CDR3 sequence: CASRAAGLAGEAPYNEQFF. The CDR3 region has the DNA TGTGCAAGTCGCGCGGCAGGGCTAGCGGGCGAAGCACCCTACAATGAGCAGTTCTTC.